Below are 3 T cell receptor beta chains sequenced from a single sample in a study of cytomegalovirus exposure and HLA in healthy donors. PCR employed 60 Vbeta and 13 Jbeta primers. Produced via immunoSEQ multiplex PCR; TCRdb's table is partial and in-frame only. The profile covers 150,000 to 200,000 clones, with 80% to 85% appearing a single time and about 1.7% taken by the ten largest. The sequenced sample consisted of PBMCs. These receptors came from a young woman in good health and CMV-seronegative.

The chain has TRBV28 and TRBJ2-1; 9 bases line up with TRBD1. Germline-derived CDR1 and CDR2 are MDHEN and SYDVKM. V shed 6 bases and J 2 bases; nucleotides not matched to a gene: 5. The CDR3 has 15 residues. The CDR3 is CASSLRDRAYNEQFF. The CDR3 bases are TGTGCCAGCAGCCTCCGGGACAGGGCCTACAATGAGCAGTTCTTC. The full variable domain, with the rest looked up from reference TRBV28 and TRBJ2-1, is DVKVTQSSRYLVKRTGEKVFLECVQDMDHENMFWYRQDPGLGLRLIYFSYDVKMKEKGDIPEGYSVSREKKERFSLILESASTNQTSMYLCASSLRDRAYNEQFFGPGTRLTVL.

The chain uses TRBV4-1 and TRBJ1-4; a possible D gene is TRBD1 (5 bases). The CDR3 sequence is 15 residues long. The V gene lost 0 bases and the J gene lost 8 bases, with 13 bases spanning the gap. The germline V gene has CDR1 MGHRA and CDR2 YSYEKL. CDR3 residues: CASSQDSQGGEKLFF. CDR3 nucleotide sequence: TGCGCCAGCAGCCAAGATAGCCAGGGTGGCGAAAAACTGTTTTTT.

This sequence joins TRBV29-1 and TRBJ1-2, with TRBD1 identical over 8 bases. Germline-derived CDR1 and CDR2 are SQVTM and ANQGSEA. CDR3 length: 12 amino acids. V was pared by 7 bases and J by 3 bases, with 4 bases of the junction left unmatched. The CDR3 DNA is TGCAGCGGGCAACAGGGGGACTATGGCTACACCTTC. Its protein is CSGQQGDYGYTF.